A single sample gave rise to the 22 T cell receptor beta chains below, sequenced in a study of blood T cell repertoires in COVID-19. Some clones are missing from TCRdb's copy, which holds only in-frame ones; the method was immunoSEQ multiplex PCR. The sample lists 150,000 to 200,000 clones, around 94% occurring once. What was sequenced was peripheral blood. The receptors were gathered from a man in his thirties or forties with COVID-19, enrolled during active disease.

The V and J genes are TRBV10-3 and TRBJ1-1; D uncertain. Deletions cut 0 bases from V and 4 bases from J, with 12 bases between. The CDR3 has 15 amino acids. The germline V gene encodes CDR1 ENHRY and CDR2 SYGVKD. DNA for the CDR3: TGTGCCATCAGTGAGTCCCCTCAGATTGGCACTGAAGCTTTCTTT. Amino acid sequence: CAISESPQIGTEAFF.

The CDR3 nucleotides read TGTGCCAGCAGCCAGACCTCAGGAGCGGGGGGCAGCACCGGGGAGCTGTTTTTT. Its translation is CASSQTSGAGGSTGELFF. The chain uses TRBV5-6 and TRBJ2-2, with 9 bases aligning to TRBD2. This CDR3 is built from 18 residues. Germline V gene data show CDR1 as SGHDT and CDR2 as YYEEEE. V was clipped by 4 bases and J by 4 bases; unmatched bases: 14. Complete variable domain (other parts from reference TRBV5-6 and TRBJ2-2): DAGVTQSPTHLIKTRGQQVTLRCSPKSGHDTVSWYQQALGQGPQFIFQYYEEEERQRGNFPDRFSGHQFPNYSSELNVNALLLGDSALYLCASSQTSGAGGSTGELFFGEGSRLTVL.

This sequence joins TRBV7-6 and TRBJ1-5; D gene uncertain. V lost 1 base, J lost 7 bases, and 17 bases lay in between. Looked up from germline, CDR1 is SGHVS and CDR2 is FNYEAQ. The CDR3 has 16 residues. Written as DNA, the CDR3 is TGTGCCAGCAGCTTAGAGTCAGGCCCCGGAGGGCAGCCCCAGCATTTT. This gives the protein CASSLESGPGGQPQHF.

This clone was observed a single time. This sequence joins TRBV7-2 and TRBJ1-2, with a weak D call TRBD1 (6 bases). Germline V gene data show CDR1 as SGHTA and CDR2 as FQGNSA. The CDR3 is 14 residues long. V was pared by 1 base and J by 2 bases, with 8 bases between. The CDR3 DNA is TGTGCCAGCAGCTTAGGGGGGCCGAACTATGGCTACACCTTC. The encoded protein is CASSLGGPNYGYTF.

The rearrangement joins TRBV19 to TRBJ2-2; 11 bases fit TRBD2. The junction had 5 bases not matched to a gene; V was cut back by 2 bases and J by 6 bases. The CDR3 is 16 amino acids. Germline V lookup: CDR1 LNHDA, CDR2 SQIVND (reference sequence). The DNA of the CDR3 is TGTGCCAGTAGTATATTTCTAGCGGGGGGCGCCGGGGAGCTGTTTTTT. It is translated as CASSIFLAGGAGELFF.

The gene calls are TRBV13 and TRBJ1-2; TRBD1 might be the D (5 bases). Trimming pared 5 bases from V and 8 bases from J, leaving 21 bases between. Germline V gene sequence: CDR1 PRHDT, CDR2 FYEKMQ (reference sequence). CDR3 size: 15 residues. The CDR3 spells CASSPGTVGGMGYTF. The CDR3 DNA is TGTGCCAGCAGCCCCGGGACGGTGGGGGGAATGGGCTACACCTTC.

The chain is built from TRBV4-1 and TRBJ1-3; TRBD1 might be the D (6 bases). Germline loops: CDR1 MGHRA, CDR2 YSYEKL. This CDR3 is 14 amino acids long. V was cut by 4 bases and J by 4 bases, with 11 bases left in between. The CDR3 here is CASSPGARGNTIYF. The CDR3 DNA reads TGCGCCAGCAGCCCAGGGGCACGGGGAAACACCATATATTTT.

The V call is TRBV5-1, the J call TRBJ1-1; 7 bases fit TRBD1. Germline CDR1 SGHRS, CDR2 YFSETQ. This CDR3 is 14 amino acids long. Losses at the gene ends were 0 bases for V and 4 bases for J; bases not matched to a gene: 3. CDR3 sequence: CASSLEQGSTEAFF. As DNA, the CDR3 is TGCGCCAGCAGCTTGGAACAGGGGAGCACTGAAGCTTTCTTT.

CDR3 sequence: CASSLDAGYANTGELFF. CDR3 nucleotides: TGTGCCAGCAGCTTGGACGCGGGGTACGCGAACACCGGGGAGCTGTTTTTT. The chain recombines TRBV5-4 with TRBJ2-2, with D maybe TRBD2 (6 bases). The CDR3 loop spans 17 amino acids. Trimming took off 0 bases at V and 0 bases at J, with 12 bases between the two ends. Germline-derived CDR1 and CDR2 are SGHNT and YYREEE (reference sequence).

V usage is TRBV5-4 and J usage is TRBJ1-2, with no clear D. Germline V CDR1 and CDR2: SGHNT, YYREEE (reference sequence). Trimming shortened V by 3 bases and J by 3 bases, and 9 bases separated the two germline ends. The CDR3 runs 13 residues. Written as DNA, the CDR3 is TGTGCCAGCAGCTCGAGTCGTGACTATGGCTACACCTTC. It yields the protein CASSSSRDYGYTF.

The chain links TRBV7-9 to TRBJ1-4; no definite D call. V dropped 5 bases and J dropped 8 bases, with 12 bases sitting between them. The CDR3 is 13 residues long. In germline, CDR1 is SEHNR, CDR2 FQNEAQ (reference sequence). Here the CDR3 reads CASSLNPGEKLFF. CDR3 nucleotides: TGTGCCAGCAGCCTTAACCCGGGAGAAAAACTGTTTTTT. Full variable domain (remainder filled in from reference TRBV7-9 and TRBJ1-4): DTGVSQNPRHKITKRGQNVTFRCDPISEHNRLYWYRQTLGQGPEFLTYFQNEAQLEKSRLLSDRFSAERPKGSFSTLEIQRTEQGDSAMYLCASSLNPGEKLFFGSGTQLSVL.

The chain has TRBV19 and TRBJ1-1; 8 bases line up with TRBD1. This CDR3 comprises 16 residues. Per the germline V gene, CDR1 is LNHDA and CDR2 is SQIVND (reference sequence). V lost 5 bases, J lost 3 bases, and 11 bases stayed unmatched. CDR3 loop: CASSVPGGFPDTEAFF. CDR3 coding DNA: TGTGCCAGTAGTGTGCCAGGGGGCTTCCCCGACACTGAAGCTTTCTTT.

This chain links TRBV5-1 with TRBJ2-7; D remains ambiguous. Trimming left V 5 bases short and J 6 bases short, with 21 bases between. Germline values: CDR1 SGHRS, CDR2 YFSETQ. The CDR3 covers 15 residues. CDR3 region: CASRSGSHIDGEQYF. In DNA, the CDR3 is TGCGCCAGCAGATCCGGGTCCCATATTGATGGCGAGCAGTACTTC.

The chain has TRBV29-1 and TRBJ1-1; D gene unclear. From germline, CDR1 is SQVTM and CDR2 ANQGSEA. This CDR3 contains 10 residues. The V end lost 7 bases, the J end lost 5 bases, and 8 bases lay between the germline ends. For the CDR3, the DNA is TGCAGCGGCGCAGGTACTGAAGCTTTCTTT. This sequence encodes CSGAGTEAFF.

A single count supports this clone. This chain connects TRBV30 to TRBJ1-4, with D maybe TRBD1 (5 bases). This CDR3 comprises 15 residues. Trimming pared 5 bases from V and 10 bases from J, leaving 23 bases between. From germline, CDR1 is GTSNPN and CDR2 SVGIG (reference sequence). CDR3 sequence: CAWGPTDSLSGKLFF. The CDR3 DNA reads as TGTGCCTGGGGACCGACAGACAGCCTCTCGGGAAAACTGTTTTTT. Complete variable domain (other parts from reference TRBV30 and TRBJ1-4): SQTIHQWPATLVQPVGSPLSLECTVEGTSNPNLYWYRQAAGRGLQLLFYSVGIGQISSEVPQNLSASRPQDRQFILSSKKLLLSDSGFYLCAWGPTDSLSGKLFFGSGTQLSVL.

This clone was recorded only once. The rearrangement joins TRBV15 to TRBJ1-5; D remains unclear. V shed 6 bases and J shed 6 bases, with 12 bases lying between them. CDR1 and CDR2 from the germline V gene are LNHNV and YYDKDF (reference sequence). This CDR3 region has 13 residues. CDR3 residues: CATRGGVAQPQHF. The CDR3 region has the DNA TGTGCCACCAGGGGCGGGGTGGCTCAGCCCCAGCATTTT.

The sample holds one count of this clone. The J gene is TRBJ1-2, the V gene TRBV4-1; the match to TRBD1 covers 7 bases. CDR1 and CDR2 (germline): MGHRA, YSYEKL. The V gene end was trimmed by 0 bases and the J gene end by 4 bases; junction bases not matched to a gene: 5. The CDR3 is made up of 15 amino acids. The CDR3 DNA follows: TGCGCCAGCAGCCAAGACCGGGCAGGGGGCTATGGCTACACCTTC. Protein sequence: CASSQDRAGGYGYTF.

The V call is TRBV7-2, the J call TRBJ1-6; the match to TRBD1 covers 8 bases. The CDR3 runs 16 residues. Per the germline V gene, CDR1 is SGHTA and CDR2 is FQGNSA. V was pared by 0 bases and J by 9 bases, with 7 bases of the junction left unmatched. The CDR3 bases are TGTGCCAGCAGCTTAGCGACAGGGGCCGGACCTTCACCCCTCCACTTT. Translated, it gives CASSLATGAGPSPLHF.

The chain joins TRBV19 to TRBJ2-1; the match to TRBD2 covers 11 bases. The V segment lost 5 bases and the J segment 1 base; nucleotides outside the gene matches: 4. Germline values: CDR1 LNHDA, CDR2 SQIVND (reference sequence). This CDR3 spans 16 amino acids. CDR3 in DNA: TGTGCCAGTAGTGCAATAGCGGGGGGGTCCTACAATGAGCAGTTCTTC. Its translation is CASSAIAGGSYNEQFF.

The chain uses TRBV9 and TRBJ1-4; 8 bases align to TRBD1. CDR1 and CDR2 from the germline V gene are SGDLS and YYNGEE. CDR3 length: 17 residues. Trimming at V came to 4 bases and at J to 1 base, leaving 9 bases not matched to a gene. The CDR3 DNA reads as TGTGCCAGCAGCTCCCGGACAGGGCAAGAAACTAATGAAAAACTGTTTTTT. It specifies CASSSRTGQETNEKLFF. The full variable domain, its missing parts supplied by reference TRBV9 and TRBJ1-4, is DSGVTQTPKHLITATGQRVTLRCSPRSGDLSVYWYQQSLDQGLQFLIQYYNGEERAKGNILERFSAQQFPDLHSELNLSSLELGDSALYFCASSSRTGQETNEKLFFGSGTQLSVL.

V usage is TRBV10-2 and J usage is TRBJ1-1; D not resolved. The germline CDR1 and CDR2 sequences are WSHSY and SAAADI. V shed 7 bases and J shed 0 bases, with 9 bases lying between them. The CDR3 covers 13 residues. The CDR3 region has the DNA TGCGCCAGCACGGGTGACCTGAACACTGAAGCTTTCTTT. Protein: CASTGDLNTEAFF.

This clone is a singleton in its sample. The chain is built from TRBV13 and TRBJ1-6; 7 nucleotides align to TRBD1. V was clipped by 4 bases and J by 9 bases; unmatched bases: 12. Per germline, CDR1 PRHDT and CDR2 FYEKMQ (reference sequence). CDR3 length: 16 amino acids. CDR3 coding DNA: TGTGCCAGCAGCTCCGAACAACAGGGGTACATTTCACCCCTCCACTTT. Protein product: CASSSEQQGYISPLHF. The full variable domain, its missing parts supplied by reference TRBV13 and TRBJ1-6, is AAGVIQSPRHLIKEKRETATLKCYPIPRHDTVYWYQQGPGQDPQFLISFYEKMQSDKGSIPDRFSAQQFSDYHSELNMSSLELGDSALYFCASSSEQQGYISPLHFGNGTRLTVT.